This T cell receptor (beta chain) is from a study of blood T cell repertoires in COVID-19. Study background: The United States, Italy and Spain provided the acute and convalescent COVID-19 samples. From T cells, B-cell-depleted T cells, or PBMCs came the material, which was cDNA or gDNA.

The CDR3 length is 14 residues. Germline V gene sequence: CDR1 SNHLY, CDR2 FYNNEI. Trimming shortened V by 8 bases and J by 4 bases, and 17 bases separated the two germline ends. The sample holds a few counts of this clone. As processed by the authors: Amplification of reference gene primers provided the estimated nucleated cell counts. TCRdb's table, derived via immunoSEQ multiplex PCR, lists solely in-frame clones and lacks some. V, J and clone size are taken as reported in that table, and D and trimming were inferred from the DNA itself. The sample gives just over 85,000 clones, about 89% of which show up once; roughly 8.9% is in the top ten.

Sequencing was done on a sample of peripheral blood. This clonotype was obtained from a man aged 50-60 years with acute or convalescent COVID-19. The rearrangement uses TRBV2 and TRBJ1-1; D is unclear. CDR3 bases: TGTGCCAGCTTATTGAGGTGGGAGAGCACTGAAGCTTTCTTT. It translates to CASLLRWESTEAFF.